Here is one TCR beta chain with its context. Its antigen is unknown. Every donor was a healthy person donating bone marrow. This specimen comes from a study of cytomegalovirus exposure and HLA in healthy donors. Regarding the study as a whole: Later analysis reportedly placed an Asian-associated ancestry cluster below the roughly 690-donor mean in N-insertions. Sequencing likely produced, as an artifact, a cluster of highly shared sequence variants. In a later analysis, parvovirus B19, influenza, CMV and Epstein-Barr virus appeared linked to several top co-occurrence clusters.

Primers: 60 Vbeta forward and 13 Jbeta reverse. Sequencing was performed with immunoSEQ multiplex PCR; in TCRdb, only in-frame clones are kept and a portion is missing. The sample holds about 150,000 clones, 65% to 75% seen once. What was sequenced was PBMCs. This sequence originates from a young man in good health and CMV-seronegative.

The CDR3 sequence: CASSRDRGAGANVLTF. Written as DNA, the CDR3 is TGTGCCAGCAGTCGGGACAGGGGGGCTGGGGCCAACGTCCTGACTTTC. This chain connects TRBV6-6 to TRBJ2-6, with TRBD1 matching over 11 bases. In germline, CDR1 is MNHNY, CDR2 SVGAGI (reference sequence). This CDR3 is built from 16 residues. The V gene end was trimmed by 5 bases and the J gene end by 2 bases; junction bases not matched to a gene: 2.